Here is one T cell receptor (beta chain) with its context. This record comes from a study of cytomegalovirus exposure and HLA in healthy donors. This CDR3 contains 11 residues. V gave up 6 bases and J gave up 8 bases, with 10 bases separating them. Germline CDR1 and CDR2: SNHLY and FYNNEI. The PCR had 60 Vbeta and 13 Jbeta primers. TCRdb keeps only in-frame clones here, not all; method: immunoSEQ multiplex PCR. The sample shows about 150,000 clones, about 75% of them seen only once. The specimen was PBMCs. This clonotype originated in a man aged 25 to 40 in good health and CMV-seronegative. This sequence joins TRBV2 and TRBJ1-1; D gene uncertain. CDR3 DNA sequence: TGTGCCAGCAGAGGAGCAGCCGAAGCTTTCTTT. It specifies CASRGAAEAFF.